This entry features one TCR beta chain sequence. The specificity of this receptor is unknown. No base-level quality is on record; no much larger clone is a single base apart. Receptors were amplified or captured by RACE. Sequenced on a NextSeq 500. During library preparation, unique molecular identifiers were attached to individual cDNA molecules so that TCRs could be counted quantitatively and reproducibly. From each blood RNA sample, both TCR alpha and TCR beta chains were sequenced. The authors' analysis ran thus. A median of roughly 100,000 TCRs per sample was observed, with a range of roughly 20,000 to 700,000. The Decombinator software suite was used to annotate V, J and CDR3 in the TCR reads. For the PS versus PT1 abundance plots, all samples were subsampled to the same number of TCRs (28,000). Expanded TCRs were defined as absent before sensitization and observed at least eight times at the 2-week time point. Through fastp at Q25 and MiXCR, TCRdb rebuilt clones from the public reads, retaining in-frame beta chains. Duplicate CDR3 protein sequences are folded into a single record with the most common DNA and genes. It is TCRdb's table, rather than the study itself, that gives the V and J calls and clone size. The sample table contains roughly 380,000 distinct CDR3 sequences; only one count was recorded for 5.1% of them. Around 2.6% of the sample is held by the ten biggest clonotypes.

These data come from a study of human T cells and chemical hapten exposure listed by TCRdb under 2021. In the study overall: For sensitization, 2% DPC in acetone was applied to a 2 cm by 2 cm area of upper inner arm skin. Throughout the study period of 20 to 30 weeks, patients also received therapeutic DPC doses to the scalp every week. Patch testing was done on the upper back using Finn chambers containing 0.01% DPC, and results were scored after 6 days according to International Contact Dermatitis Research Group standards. Alopecia areata with under or over 50% scalp involvement, alopecia totalis and alopecia universalis were represented in the patient cohort, which was mostly female. Libraries were pooled for sequencing, and variation in per-sample TCR yields was attributed mainly to small differences in library volumes within the pool. In alopecia patients, the study followed how the peripheral blood TCR repertoire changed in vivo over primary and secondary sensitization to diphenylcyclopropenone (DPC), a hapten. Patient blood was sampled pre-sensitization (week 0) and at 2, 6 and about 24 weeks after DPC sensitization. Around 30 alopecia patients provided blood for TCR sequencing at one to four time points (pre-sensitization, 2, 6 and 24 weeks). Study-wide conclusions, independent of this receptor: The number of PT1 expanded TCRs positively correlated with patch test score, significant at thresholds 8, 16 and 32 but not 4. DPC sensitization did not change the number of TCRs with a frequency above 1 in 1000, and there was no evidence of changes in global repertoire structure. All patients had alopecia, a presumed autoimmune disease, so their immune response might differ from that of healthy individuals. After repeated subsampling, changes were observed in the strength of the expansion versus patch-test correlation and in the threshold at which the correlation became significant. Expanded TCRs formed significantly more large CDR3 similarity clusters than pre-sensitization or healthy control sets, consistent with antigen-driven responses.

Reading the label with the study, this specimen's time point is: pre-sensitization, week 0. According to the study, the label for this sample's treatment or condition signals: therapeutic diphenylcyclopropenone sensitization with weekly scalp DPC. Blood at each patch-test visit was drawn before the patch test was applied. To be eligible, patients had to be aged 18 to 70, diagnosed with alopecia and judged suitable for DPC therapy, while pregnant patients were excluded. Total RNA was isolated from unfractionated whole blood collected in Tempus Blood RNA tubes. Including cysteine and phenylalanine, the CDR3 has 15 amino acids. Just the 45-base CDR3 DNA is kept, in frame starting at base 1. V loses 3 bases of germline sequence and J loses 0 bases, and the interval between the two ends is 8 bases. The germline V gene provides CDR1 MNHEY and CDR2 SVGAGI.

The specimen was whole blood, collected in connection with sensitization to the hapten diphenylcyclopropenone (DPC). The rearrangement combines TRBV6-5 with TRBJ1-4, with no reliable assignment of the D segment. This TCR was recovered from a woman aged 45-60 years with alopecia areata. Some clones in this sample may be carry-over from other donors' samples. The CDR3 protein: CASSYVAATNEKLFF. The sequence in DNA is TGTGCCAGCAGTTATGTGGCAGCAACTAATGAAAAACTGTTTTTT.